The 32 T cell receptor beta chains reported below all come from one sample, sequenced in a study of cytomegalovirus exposure and HLA in healthy donors. Both 60 Vbeta primers and 13 Jbeta primers went into the PCR. Sequencing was performed with immunoSEQ multiplex PCR; in TCRdb, only in-frame clones are kept and a portion is missing. The table has around 65,000 clones, about two thirds seen once. Sequencing was done on a sample of PBMCs. The receptors were gathered from a man aged 35-49 years in good health and CMV-seropositive.

The V gene is TRBV5-6, the J gene TRBJ1-2; 10 bases line up with TRBD1. CDR1 is SGHDT and CDR2 is YYEEEE in the germline V gene. The CDR3 extends over 13 amino acids. J gave up 5 bases and V 4 bases, and 2 bases lay outside the gene matches. The CDR3 sequence is CASSRDRGYGYTF. CDR3 DNA: TGTGCCAGCAGCCGGGACAGGGGATATGGCTACACCTTC.

The gene calls are TRBV4-1 and TRBJ1-5; unclear D gene. This CDR3 has 15 residues. V lost 2 bases and J lost 1, with 9 bases in between. CDR1 and CDR2 (germline): MGHRA, YSYEKL. The CDR3 bases are TGCGCCAGCAGCCAATACCGCGGGAGCAATCAGCCCCAGCATTTT. It encodes CASSQYRGSNQPQHF.

On this clone itself: The germline gene is not matched at one end of the junction; a read error may be the cause. The gene calls are TRBV7-9 and TRBJ2-7; 8 bases are a match to TRBD2. The CDR3 spans 13 residues. Germline loops: CDR1 SEHNR, CDR2 FQNEAQ (reference sequence). In DNA form, the CDR3 reads TGTTCCAGTGGGATAGCGGGGACCTACGAGCAGTACTTC. It translates to CSSGIAGTYEQYF.

This chain connects TRBV4-2 to TRBJ2-5; TRBD2 matches 12 bases. The better agreement between TRBJ2-7 and the DNA end casts doubt on the J call. Germline CDR1 LGHNA, CDR2 YNFKEQ. The CDR3 has 17 amino acids. CDR3 loop: CASSQGTGTSGSYEQYF. The CDR3 DNA reads as TGTGCCAGCAGCCAAGGAACCGGGACTAGCGGGTCCTACGAGCAGTACTTC.

The chain links TRBV6-5 to TRBJ2-1; TRBD2 agrees at 10 bases. Trimming removed 7 bases from V and 8 bases from J; junction bases left unmatched: 11. The CDR3 has 15 amino acids. The germline V gene encodes CDR1 MNHEY and CDR2 SVGAGI. Here the CDR3 DNA reads TGTGCCAGCACTCGAGCGGGAGGGCCCTCCCATGAGCAGTTCTTC. Translated, it gives CASTRAGGPSHEQFF.

The chain is built from TRBV13 and TRBJ2-5, with TRBD2 as a possible D gene (6 bases). Per the germline V gene, CDR1 is PRHDT and CDR2 is FYEKMQ (reference sequence). The CDR3 sequence is 15 residues long. The V and J ends lost 3 bases and 3 bases respectively, with 14 bases between them. The CDR3 DNA follows: TGTGCCAGCAGCTTTCGGGGACTCAAGGAAGAGACCCAGTACTTC. Protein: CASSFRGLKEETQYF.

The J gene is TRBJ2-5, the V gene TRBV28, with D unclear. The end of the DNA is better explained by TRBJ2-7, so the J call may be wrong. The CDR3 consists of 11 residues. The germline V gene has CDR1 MDHEN and CDR2 SYDVKM. CDR3 sequence: CASSLNYEQYF. DNA of the CDR3: TGTGCCAGCAGTTTAAACTACGAGCAGTACTTC.

This clone appeared a few times. J is TRBJ2-2 and V is TRBV5-1, with 11 bases identical to TRBD2. Germline lookup yields CDR1 SGHRS and CDR2 YFSETQ. The V gene end was trimmed by 4 bases and the J gene end by 1 base; junction bases not matched to a gene: 6. This CDR3 spans 17 amino acids. CDR3 nucleotide sequence: TGCGCCAGCAGCCACTCTAGCGGGGGGAAGAACACCGGGGAGCTGTTTTTT. Translation gives CASSHSSGGKNTGELFF.

The rearrangement joins TRBV7-2 to TRBJ1-2; possible D gene TRBD1, 6 bases. V lost 6 bases and J lost 5, with 16 bases in between. This CDR3 region has 14 residues. Germline CDR1 and CDR2: SGHTA and FQGNSA. CDR3 amino acids: CASRPGQTNYGYTF. CDR3 DNA sequence: TGTGCCAGCAGGCCTGGACAGACAAATTATGGCTACACCTTC.

In this sample, this clone turned up once. The chain joins TRBV10-3 to TRBJ1-2, with a tentative D call TRBD1 (6 bases). The germline V gene has CDR1 ENHRY and CDR2 SYGVKD. This CDR3 contains 14 residues. The ends were cut back, 5 bases at V and 8 bases at J, with 18 bases in the middle. The CDR3 DNA reads as TGTGCCATCAGTCCCGGGACATCCAGTGGAGGCTACACCTTC. This encodes CAISPGTSSGGYTF.

The DNA for the CDR3 is TGTGCCAGCAGCCCGGACAGGGCTCCTCTAGAGACCCAGTACTTC. Translation gives CASSPDRAPLETQYF. The chain recombines TRBV5-6 with TRBJ2-5; TRBD1 matches 8 bases. CDR3 length: 15 residues. V was clipped by 4 bases and J by 4 bases; unmatched bases: 9. CDR1 and CDR2 from the germline V gene are SGHDT and YYEEEE.

The chain recombines TRBV5-8 with TRBJ2-7; D gene unclear. There are 15 residues in the CDR3. The V end was cut by 0 bases, the J end by 0 bases, with 10 bases between. Per the germline V gene, CDR1 is SGHTS and CDR2 is YDEGEE. CDR3 sequence (DNA): TGTGCCAGCAGCTTGGGGAGCTTCAGCTCCTACGAGCAGTACTTC. This gives the protein CASSLGSFSSYEQYF.

The chain uses TRBV14 and TRBJ2-1; 8 bases agree with TRBD1. The CDR3 is 16 residues long. Germline CDR1 is SGHDN and CDR2 is FVKESK. Losses at the gene ends were 3 bases for V and 1 base for J; bases not matched to a gene: 5. CDR3 coding DNA: TGTGCCAGCAGCCAGCTTCAGGGGGCTTCCTACAATGAGCAGTTCTTC. Encoded protein: CASSQLQGASYNEQFF.

By frequency in the sample, this clone is medium-sized. This chain joins TRBV6-1 and TRBJ1-6; D not resolved. V was pared by 5 bases and J by 11 bases, with 19 bases between. The CDR3 has 15 residues. Per germline, CDR1 MNHNS and CDR2 SASEGT. In nucleotides, the CDR3 is TGTGCCAGCAGTCCACGGAGGGCAGCAGGTACACCCCTCCACTTT. It codes for CASSPRRAAGTPLHF.

V gene TRBV5-8 combines with J gene TRBJ2-7, with 7 bases that match TRBD1. The ends lost 4 bases at V and 0 bases at J; junction bases unmatched: 7. Germline loops: CDR1 SGHTS, CDR2 YDEGEE. This CDR3 is 15 amino acids long. This CDR3 reads CASSLQGEHSYEQYF. In DNA, the CDR3 is TGTGCCAGCAGCCTCCAGGGGGAACACTCCTACGAGCAGTACTTC.

The chain has TRBV7-9 and TRBJ2-1, with D maybe TRBD1 (6 bases). Trimming shortened V by 5 bases and J by 7 bases, and 12 bases separated the two germline ends. The CDR3 sequence is 13 residues long. Germline V gene data show CDR1 as SEHNR and CDR2 as FQNEAQ (reference sequence). The CDR3 DNA reads as TGTGCCAGCAGCGGGGGCCCGGGTAATGAGCAGTTCTTC. Translating gives CASSGGPGNEQFF.

The chain couples TRBV6-5 to TRBJ2-7, with D possibly being TRBD2 (6 bases). Between the trimmed V and J ends, which lost 4 bases and 5 bases, there was a span of 15 bases. The V gene's germline CDR1 is MNHEY and CDR2 SVGAGI. This CDR3 contains 14 residues. CDR3 in amino acids: CASSWSQRRDEQYF. For the CDR3, the DNA is TGTGCCAGCAGTTGGTCCCAGCGGAGGGACGAGCAGTACTTC.

In the case of this clone: The same CDR3 is also encoded by other DNA sequences in this sample. V and J are TRBV5-1 and TRBJ2-1; D unclear. Germline-derived CDR1 and CDR2 are SGHRS and YFSETQ. V was cut by 4 bases and J by 0 bases, with 8 bases left in between. This CDR3 contains 14 residues. The CDR3 sequence: CASSQAGSYNEQFF. In nucleotides, the CDR3 is TGCGCCAGCAGCCAAGCAGGCTCCTACAATGAGCAGTTCTTC.

The V gene is TRBV6-5, the J gene TRBJ2-6; D gene uncertain. V shed 7 bases and J shed 3 bases, with 10 bases lying between them. CDR1 and CDR2 (germline): MNHEY, SVGAGI. This CDR3 is 14 amino acids long. CDR3 nucleotide sequence: TGTGCCAGCACCGAGAATTTTGGGGCCAACGTCCTGACTTTC. It specifies CASTENFGANVLTF.

CDR3 loop: CASSIGDRVFAFF. CDR3 nucleotides: TGTGCCAGTAGTATAGGGGACAGGGTGTTCGCTTTCTTT. V and J are TRBV19 and TRBJ1-1; TRBD1 matches 9 bases. From germline, CDR1 is LNHDA and CDR2 SQIVND (reference sequence). J was trimmed by 11 bases and V by 1 base; bases with no gene match: 5. This CDR3 comprises 13 residues.

The J gene is TRBJ1-1, the V gene TRBV2; D gene uncertain. Trimming removed 2 bases from V and 1 base from J, with 14 bases in between. The CDR3 spans 16 residues. The germline V gene has CDR1 SNHLY and CDR2 FYNNEI. This chain's CDR3 is CASSEKVSSGNTEAFF. DNA for the CDR3: TGTGCCAGCAGTGAAAAGGTATCCTCGGGGAACACTGAAGCTTTCTTT.

This clone was detected only once. V is TRBV7-9 and J is TRBJ2-5, with TRBD2 matching over 11 bases. Trimming took 2 bases from V and 2 from J; bases not matched to a gene: 7. Germline V gene lookup returns CDR1 SEHNR and CDR2 FQNEAQ (reference sequence). The CDR3 is made up of 17 amino acids. CDR3 nucleotide sequence: TGTGCCAGCAGCTTATCCTCTATAGCGGGGGGGCAAGAGACCCAGTACTTC. Its translation is CASSLSSIAGGQETQYF.

V is TRBV2 and J is TRBJ2-1; D possibly corresponds to TRBD2 (6 bases). The CDR3 sequence is 13 residues long. The V gene lost 6 bases and the J gene lost 6 bases, with 12 bases spanning the gap. CDR1 and CDR2 (germline): SNHLY, FYNNEI. The CDR3 DNA follows: TGTGCCAGCAGAGCGGGTGGGTTCAATGAGCAGTTCTTC. It translates to CASRAGGFNEQFF.

This clone was observed a few times. Other DNA sequences within the sample encode an identical CDR3. The chain joins TRBV9 to TRBJ2-1; perhaps TRBD2 as D (6 bases). This CDR3 is built from 12 residues. Looked up from germline, CDR1 is SGDLS and CDR2 is YYNGEE. Trimming cost V 0 bases and J 8 bases, with 6 bases left between them. The CDR3 spells CASSVVADEQFF. The DNA of the CDR3 is TGTGCCAGCAGCGTAGTAGCGGATGAGCAGTTCTTC.

In its sample, this clone was seen a few times. This chain uses TRBV4-2 with TRBJ2-7; 10 bases align to TRBD1. CDR1 is LGHNA, CDR2 YNFKEQ, per germline. This CDR3 has 15 amino acids. Trimming removed 4 bases from V and 5 bases from J; junction bases left unmatched: 8. The CDR3 is CASSRAGTGVDEQYF. The CDR3 DNA is TGTGCCAGCAGCCGCGCCGGGACAGGGGTCGACGAGCAGTACTTC.

For this clone: Distinct nucleotide sequences in the sample also encode this CDR3. The V and J genes are TRBV6-1 and TRBJ2-3, with 9 bases matching TRBD1. This CDR3 region has 13 residues. Trimming took 6 bases from V and 4 from J; bases not matched to a gene: 2. CDR1 is MNHNS, CDR2 SASEGT, per germline. For the CDR3, the DNA is TGTGCCAGCAGAAGACAGGGGGCAGATACGCAGTATTTT. Protein product: CASRRQGADTQYF.

This clone was seen more than once but under ten times. The CDR3 nucleotides are TGTGCCAGCAGTTTACAGGGGAGAACTGAAGCTTTCTTT. Translated, it gives CASSLQGRTEAFF. The chain employs TRBV27 and TRBJ1-1, with D tentatively TRBD1 (6 bases). V lost 2 bases and J lost 5, with 9 bases in between. The CDR3 extends over 13 amino acids. The germline V gene encodes CDR1 MNHEY and CDR2 SMNVEV (reference sequence).

The V call is TRBV9, the J call TRBJ1-1; 11 bases are shared with TRBD1. The CDR3 contains 16 residues. Germline CDR1 reads SGDLS; CDR2 reads YYNGEE. V dropped 5 bases and J dropped 4; count of bases not matched to a gene: 10. CDR3 region: CASSPGQGAIGTEAFF. CDR3 bases: TGTGCCAGCAGTCCCGGACAGGGGGCTATAGGCACTGAAGCTTTCTTT.

The sample holds a few counts of this clone. The genes are TRBV18 and TRBJ1-2, with D unclear. CDR1 and CDR2 (germline): KGHSH, LQKENI. The CDR3 sequence is 15 residues long. V shed 6 bases and J shed 0 bases, with 14 bases lying between them. The CDR3 region is CASSLSGVANYGYTF. In DNA, the CDR3 is TGTGCCAGCTCCCTGTCAGGCGTCGCTAACTATGGCTACACCTTC.

In this sample, this clone turned up a few times. The sample contains more than one DNA sequence encoding this CDR3. The chain joins TRBV29-1 to TRBJ1-1, with D tentatively TRBD1 (6 bases). CDR3 length equals 13 residues. In germline, CDR1 is SQVTM, CDR2 ANQGSEA. V lost 3 bases to trimming and J lost 0 bases, with 8 bases between them. In DNA, the CDR3 is TGCAGCGTTGACAGGGGCCTGAACACTGAAGCTTTCTTT. It yields the protein CSVDRGLNTEAFF.

CDR3 coding DNA: TGTGCCAGCAGCCAAGAAGCGACAGGGGGCTACACTGAAGCTTTCTTT. The encoded protein is CASSQEATGGYTEAFF. The rearrangement uses TRBV4-2 and TRBJ1-1; the match to TRBD1 covers 10 bases. The germline V gene has CDR1 LGHNA and CDR2 YNFKEQ. V lost 0 bases and J lost 3; bases outside the gene matches: 4. The CDR3 has 16 residues.

This clone was recorded a few times. The genes are TRBV5-1 and TRBJ2-5, with D hard to call. Trimming removed 1 base from V and 4 bases from J, with 11 bases in between. Germline V lookup: CDR1 SGHRS, CDR2 YFSETQ. The CDR3 has 14 amino acids. The DNA of the CDR3 is TGCGCCAGCAGCTTGTCGCTAGGTCGAGAGACCCAGTACTTC. Its protein product is CASSLSLGRETQYF.